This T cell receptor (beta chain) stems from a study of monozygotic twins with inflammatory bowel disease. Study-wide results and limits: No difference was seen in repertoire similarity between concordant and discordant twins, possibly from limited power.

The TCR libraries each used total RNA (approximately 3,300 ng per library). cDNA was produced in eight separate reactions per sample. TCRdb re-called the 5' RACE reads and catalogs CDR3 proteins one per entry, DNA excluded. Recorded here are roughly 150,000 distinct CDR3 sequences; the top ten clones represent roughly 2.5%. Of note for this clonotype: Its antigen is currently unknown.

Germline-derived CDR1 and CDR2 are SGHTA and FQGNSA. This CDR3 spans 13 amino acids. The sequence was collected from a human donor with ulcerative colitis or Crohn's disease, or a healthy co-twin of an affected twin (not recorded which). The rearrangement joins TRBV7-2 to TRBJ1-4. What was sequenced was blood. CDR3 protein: CASSRGLLEKLFF. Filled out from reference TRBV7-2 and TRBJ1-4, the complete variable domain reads GAGVSQSPSNKVTEKGKDVELRCDPISGHTALYWYRQSLGQGLEFLIYFQGNSAPDKSGLPSDRFSAERTGGSVSTLTIQRTQQEDSAVYLCASSRGLLEKLFFGSGTQLSVL.